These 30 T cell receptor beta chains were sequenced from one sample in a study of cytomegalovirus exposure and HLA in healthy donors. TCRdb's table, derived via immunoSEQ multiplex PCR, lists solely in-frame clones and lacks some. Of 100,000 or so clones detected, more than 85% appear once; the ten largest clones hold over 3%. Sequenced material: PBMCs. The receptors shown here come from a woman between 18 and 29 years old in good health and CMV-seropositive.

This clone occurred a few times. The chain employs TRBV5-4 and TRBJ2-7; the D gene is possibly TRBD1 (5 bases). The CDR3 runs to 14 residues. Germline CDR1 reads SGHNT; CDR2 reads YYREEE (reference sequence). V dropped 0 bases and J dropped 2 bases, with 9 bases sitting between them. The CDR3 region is CASSLADSPYEQYF. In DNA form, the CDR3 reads TGTGCCAGCAGCTTGGCCGACAGCCCCTACGAGCAGTACTTC. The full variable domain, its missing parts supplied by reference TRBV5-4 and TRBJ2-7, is ETGVTQSPTHLIKTRGQQVTLRCSSQSGHNTVSWYQQALGQGPQFIFQYYREEENGRGNFPPRFSGLQFPNYSSELNVNALELDDSALYLCASSLADSPYEQYFGPGTRLTVT.

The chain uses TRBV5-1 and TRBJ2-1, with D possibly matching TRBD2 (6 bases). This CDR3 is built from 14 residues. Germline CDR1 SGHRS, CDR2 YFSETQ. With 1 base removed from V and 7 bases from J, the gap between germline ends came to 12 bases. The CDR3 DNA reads TGCGCCAGCAGCTTGAGTACTAGCAATAATGAGCAGTTCTTC. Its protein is CASSLSTSNNEQFF.

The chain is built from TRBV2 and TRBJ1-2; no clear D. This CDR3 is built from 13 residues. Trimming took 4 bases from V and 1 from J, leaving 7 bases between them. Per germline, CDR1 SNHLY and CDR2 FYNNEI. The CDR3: CASSVTGNYGYTF. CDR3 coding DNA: TGTGCCAGCAGTGTTACGGGTAACTATGGCTACACCTTC.

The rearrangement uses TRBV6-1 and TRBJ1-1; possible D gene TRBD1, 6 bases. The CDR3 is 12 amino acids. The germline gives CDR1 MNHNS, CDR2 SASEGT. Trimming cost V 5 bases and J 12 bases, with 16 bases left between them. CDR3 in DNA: TGTGCCAGCAGTCTTGGGGGCGGAAGGACTTTCTTT. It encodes CASSLGGGRTFF.

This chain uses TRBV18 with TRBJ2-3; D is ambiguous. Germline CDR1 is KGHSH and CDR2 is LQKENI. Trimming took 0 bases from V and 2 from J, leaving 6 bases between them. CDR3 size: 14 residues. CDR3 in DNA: TGTGCCAGCTCACCACCGGGCTCCACAGATACGCAGTATTTT. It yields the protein CASSPPGSTDTQYF.

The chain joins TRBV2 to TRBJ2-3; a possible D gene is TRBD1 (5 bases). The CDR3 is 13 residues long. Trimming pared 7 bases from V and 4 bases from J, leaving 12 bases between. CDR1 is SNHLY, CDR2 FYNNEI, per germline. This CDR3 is CASNQRGPDTQYF. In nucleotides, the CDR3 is TGTGCCAGCAACCAAAGGGGTCCAGATACGCAGTATTTT.

CDR3 coding DNA: TGTGCCAGCAGTACAACAGGGGGATCGGCAGATACGCAGTATTTT. Translated, it gives CASSTTGGSADTQYF. This chain uses TRBV7-8 with TRBJ2-3; 8 bases match TRBD1. The ends lost 6 bases at V and 4 bases at J; junction bases unmatched: 9. The CDR3 has 15 amino acids. Looked up from germline, CDR1 is SGHVS and CDR2 is FQNEAQ.

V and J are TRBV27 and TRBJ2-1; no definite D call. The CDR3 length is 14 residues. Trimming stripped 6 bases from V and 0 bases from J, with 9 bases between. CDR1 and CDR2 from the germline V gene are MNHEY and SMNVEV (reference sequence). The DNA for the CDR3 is TGTGCCAGCAGCCCCCTTAGCTCCTACAATGAGCAGTTCTTC. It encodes CASSPLSSYNEQFF.

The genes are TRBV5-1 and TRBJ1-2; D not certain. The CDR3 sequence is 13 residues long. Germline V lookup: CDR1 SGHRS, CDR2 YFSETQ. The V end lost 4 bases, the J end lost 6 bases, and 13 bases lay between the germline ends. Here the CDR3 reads CASSIPGRHGYTF. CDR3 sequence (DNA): TGCGCCAGCAGCATACCAGGCCGGCATGGCTACACCTTC.

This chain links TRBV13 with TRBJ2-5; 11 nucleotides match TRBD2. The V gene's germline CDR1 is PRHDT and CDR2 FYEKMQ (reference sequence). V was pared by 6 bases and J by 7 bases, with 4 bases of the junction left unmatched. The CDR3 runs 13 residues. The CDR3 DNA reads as TGTGCCAGCAGTGCTACTAGCGGGGGGACCCAGTACTTC. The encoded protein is CASSATSGGTQYF.

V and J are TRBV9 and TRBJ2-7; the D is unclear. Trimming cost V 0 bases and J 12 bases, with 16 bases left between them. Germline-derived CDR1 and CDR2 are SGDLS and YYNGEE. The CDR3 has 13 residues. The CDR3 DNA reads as TGTGCCAGCAGCGTAGGGCTGGCAACTAAAGCGTACTTC. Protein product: CASSVGLATKAYF. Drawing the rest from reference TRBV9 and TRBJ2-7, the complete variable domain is DSGVTQTPKHLITATGQRVTLRCSPRSGDLSVYWYQQSLDQGLQFLIQYYNGEERAKGNILERFSAQQFPDLHSELNLSSLELGDSALYFCASSVGLATKAYFGPGTRLTVT.

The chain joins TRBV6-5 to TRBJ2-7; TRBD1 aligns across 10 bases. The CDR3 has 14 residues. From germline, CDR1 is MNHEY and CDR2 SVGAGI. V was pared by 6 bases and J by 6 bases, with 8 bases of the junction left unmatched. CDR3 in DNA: TGTGCCAGCAGCCCCCGACAGGGGGCTGGCGAGCAGTACTTC. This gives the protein CASSPRQGAGEQYF.

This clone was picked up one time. The CDR3 bases are TGTGCCGCCTCCGGGGGGGATTTAAAGACCCAGTACTTC. It yields the protein CAASGGDLKTQYF. V and J are TRBV19 and TRBJ2-5; 8 nucleotides match TRBD2. This CDR3 comprises 13 residues. Germline assignment: CDR1 LNHDA and CDR2 SQIVND (reference sequence). V was clipped by 11 bases and J by 6 bases; unmatched bases: 11.

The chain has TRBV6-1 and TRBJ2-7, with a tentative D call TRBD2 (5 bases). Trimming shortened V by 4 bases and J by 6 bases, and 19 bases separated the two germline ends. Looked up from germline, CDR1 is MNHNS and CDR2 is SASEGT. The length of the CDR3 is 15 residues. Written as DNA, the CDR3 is TGTGCCAGCAGTGTGGTGACTACCTCATTTGGCGAGCAGTACTTC. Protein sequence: CASSVVTTSFGEQYF.

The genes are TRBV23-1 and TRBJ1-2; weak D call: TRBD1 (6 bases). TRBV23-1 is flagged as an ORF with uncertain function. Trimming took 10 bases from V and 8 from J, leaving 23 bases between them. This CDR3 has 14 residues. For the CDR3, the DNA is TGCGCCATCTCGGGGGGGGCCATATATGAGGGCTACACCTTC. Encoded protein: CAISGGAIYEGYTF.

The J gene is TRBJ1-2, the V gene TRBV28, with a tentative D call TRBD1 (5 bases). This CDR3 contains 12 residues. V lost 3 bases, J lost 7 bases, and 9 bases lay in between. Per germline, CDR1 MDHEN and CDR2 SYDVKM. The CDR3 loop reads CASSFRDSGYTF. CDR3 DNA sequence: TGTGCCAGCAGTTTTAGGGACTCTGGCTACACCTTC.

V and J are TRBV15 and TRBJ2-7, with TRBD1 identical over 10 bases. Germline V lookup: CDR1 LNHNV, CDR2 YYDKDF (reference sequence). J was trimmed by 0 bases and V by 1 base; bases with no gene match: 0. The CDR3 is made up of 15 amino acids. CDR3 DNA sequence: TGTGCCACCAGCAGAGGGACAGGGGGCTCCTACGAGCAGTACTTC. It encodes CATSRGTGGSYEQYF.

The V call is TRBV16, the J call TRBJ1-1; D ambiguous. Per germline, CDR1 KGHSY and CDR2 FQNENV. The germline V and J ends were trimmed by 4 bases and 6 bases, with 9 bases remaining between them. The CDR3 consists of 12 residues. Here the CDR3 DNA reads TGTGCCAGCAGCCTAGACTCGGCTGAAGCTTTCTTT. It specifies CASSLDSAEAFF.

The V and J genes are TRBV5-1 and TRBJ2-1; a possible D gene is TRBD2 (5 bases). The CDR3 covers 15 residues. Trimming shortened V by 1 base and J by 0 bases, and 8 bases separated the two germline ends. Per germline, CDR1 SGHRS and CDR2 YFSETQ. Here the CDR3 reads CASSLQTTSYNEQFF. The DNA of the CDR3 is TGCGCCAGCAGCTTGCAGACTACCTCCTACAATGAGCAGTTCTTC.

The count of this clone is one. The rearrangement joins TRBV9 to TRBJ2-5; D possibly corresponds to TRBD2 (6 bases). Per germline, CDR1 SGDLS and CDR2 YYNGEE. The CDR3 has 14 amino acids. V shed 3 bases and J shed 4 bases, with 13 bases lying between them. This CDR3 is CASSAGLFLETQYF. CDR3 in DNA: TGTGCCAGCAGCGCGGGACTCTTCCTAGAGACCCAGTACTTC. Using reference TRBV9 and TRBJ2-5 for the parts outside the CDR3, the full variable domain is DSGVTQTPKHLITATGQRVTLRCSPRSGDLSVYWYQQSLDQGLQFLIQYYNGEERAKGNILERFSAQQFPDLHSELNLSSLELGDSALYFCASSAGLFLETQYFGPGTRLLVL.

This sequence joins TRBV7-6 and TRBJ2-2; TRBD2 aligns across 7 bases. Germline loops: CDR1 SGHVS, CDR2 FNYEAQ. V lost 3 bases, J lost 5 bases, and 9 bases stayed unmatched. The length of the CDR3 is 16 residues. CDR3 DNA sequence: TGTGCCAGCAGCTTCGGCGGGAGAGGGAAAACCGGGGAGCTGTTTTTT. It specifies CASSFGGRGKTGELFF.

The CDR3 loop is CASSFSGTGGVNTEAFF. In nucleotides, the CDR3 is TGTGCCAGCAGCTTCTCCGGGACAGGGGGAGTGAACACTGAAGCTTTCTTT. The chain links TRBV7-9 to TRBJ1-1, with 11 nucleotides matching TRBD1. The CDR3 sequence is 17 residues long. V was clipped by 3 bases and J by 0 bases; unmatched bases: 6. The germline CDR1 and CDR2 sequences are SEHNR and FQNEAQ (reference sequence).

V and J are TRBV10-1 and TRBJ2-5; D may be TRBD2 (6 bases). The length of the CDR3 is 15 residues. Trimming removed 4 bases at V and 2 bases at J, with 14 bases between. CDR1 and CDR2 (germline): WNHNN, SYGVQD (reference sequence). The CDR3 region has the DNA TGCGCCAGCAGTGTCGGGGGTACAGCACAAGAGACCCAGTACTTC. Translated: CASSVGGTAQETQYF.

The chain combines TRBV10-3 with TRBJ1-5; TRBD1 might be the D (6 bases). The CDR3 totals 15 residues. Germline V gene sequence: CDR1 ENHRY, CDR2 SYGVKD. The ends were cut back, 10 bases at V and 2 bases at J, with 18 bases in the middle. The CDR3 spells CATQGGRGGNQPQHF. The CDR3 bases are TGTGCCACGCAAGGGGGGAGGGGAGGCAATCAGCCCCAGCATTTT.

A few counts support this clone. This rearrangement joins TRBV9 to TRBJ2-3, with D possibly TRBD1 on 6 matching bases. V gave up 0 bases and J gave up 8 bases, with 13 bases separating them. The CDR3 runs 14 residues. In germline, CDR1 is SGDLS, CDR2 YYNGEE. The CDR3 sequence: CASSVADIRGTQYF. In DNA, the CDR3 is TGTGCCAGCAGCGTAGCAGACATCAGGGGTACGCAGTATTTT.

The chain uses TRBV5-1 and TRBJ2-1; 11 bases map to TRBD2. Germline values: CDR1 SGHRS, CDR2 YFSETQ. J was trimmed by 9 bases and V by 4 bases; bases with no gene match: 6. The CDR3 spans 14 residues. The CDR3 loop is CASSRLAGGSEQFF. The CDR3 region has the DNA TGCGCCAGCAGCCGGTTAGCGGGAGGGAGTGAGCAGTTCTTC.

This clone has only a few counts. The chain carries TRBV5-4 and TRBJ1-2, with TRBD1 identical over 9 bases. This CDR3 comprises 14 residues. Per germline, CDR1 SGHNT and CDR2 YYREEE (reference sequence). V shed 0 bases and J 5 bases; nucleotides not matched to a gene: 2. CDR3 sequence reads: CASSLGGQGYGYTF. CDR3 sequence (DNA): TGTGCCAGCAGCTTGGGAGGACAGGGGTATGGCTACACCTTC.

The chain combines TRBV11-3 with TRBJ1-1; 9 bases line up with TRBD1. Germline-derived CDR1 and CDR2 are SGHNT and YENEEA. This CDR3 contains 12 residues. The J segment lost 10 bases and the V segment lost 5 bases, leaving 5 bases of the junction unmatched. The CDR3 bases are TGTGCCAGCAGCCGACAGGGGGGGAGAGCTTTCTTT. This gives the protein CASSRQGGRAFF.

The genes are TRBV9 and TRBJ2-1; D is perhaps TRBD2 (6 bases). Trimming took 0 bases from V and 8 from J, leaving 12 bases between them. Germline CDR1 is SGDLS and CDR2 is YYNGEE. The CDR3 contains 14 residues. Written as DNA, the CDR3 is TGTGCCAGCAGCGTAGATAGAGGCGGGGATGAGCAGTTCTTC. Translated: CASSVDRGGDEQFF.

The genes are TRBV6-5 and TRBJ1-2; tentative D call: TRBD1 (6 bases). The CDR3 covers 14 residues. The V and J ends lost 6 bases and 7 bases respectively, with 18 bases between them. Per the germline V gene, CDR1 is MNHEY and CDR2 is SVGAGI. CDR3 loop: CASSRPSGVGGYTF. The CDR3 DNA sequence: TGTGCCAGCAGCCGACCGTCAGGGGTTGGTGGCTACACCTTC.